This is a list of T cell receptor beta chains from one sample in a study of cytomegalovirus exposure and HLA in healthy donors. Sequenced by immunoSEQ multiplex PCR; TCRdb stores in-frame clones only, minus some. The sample holds over 110,000 clones. Sequencing was carried out using PBMCs. These receptor sequences come from a male donor in good health and CMV-seronegative. CDR3s include the opening cysteine and the closing phenylalanine or tryptophan. D genes are given only for firm matches.

D	V	J	DNA	CDR3
NA	TRBV10-3	TRBJ1-1	TGTGCCATCAGTCCCGCGGGGCTTGACACTGAAGCTTTCTTT	CAISPAGLDTEAFF
TRBD1	TRBV11-2	TRBJ2-7	TGTGCCAGCAGCCAGACAGGGGGGAACTACGAGCAGTACTTC	CASSQTGGNYEQYF
TRBD1	TRBV5-1	TRBJ1-1	TGCGCCAGCAGCCTACAGGGGATCGGCACTGAAGCTTTCTTT	CASSLQGIGTEAFF
TRBD1	TRBV5-1	TRBJ2-7	TGCGCCAGCACTTGGATCGGGACAGGGGGGACATATTCCTACGAGCAGTACTTC	CASTWIGTGGTYSYEQYF
NA	TRBV5-1	TRBJ2-6	TGCGCCAGCAGCCCGGGGCAAGCGGGTTTCTCTGGGGCCAACGTCCTGACTTTC	CASSPGQAGFSGANVLTF
TRBD2	TRBV11-2	TRBJ2-7	TGTGCCAGCAGATGGGGGGGAAGCCACGAGCAGTACTTC	CASRWGGSHEQYF
NA	TRBV6-5	TRBJ2-7	TGTGCCAGCGCGGGAACTAAAGCCTACGAGCAGTACTTC	CASAGTKAYEQYF
NA	TRBV28	TRBJ1-5	TGTGCCAGCAGTTTATTGGTACAGAATCAGCCCCAGCATTTT	CASSLLVQNQPQHF
TRBD1	TRBV28	TRBJ2-7	TGTGCCAGCAGTGAAACAGGGGGCCGCAACTACGAGCAGTACTTC	CASSETGGRNYEQYF
TRBD1	TRBV5-6	TRBJ2-6	TGTGCCAGCAGCTTGCCCCTAGCAGGGGGCCCTGGGGCCAACGTCCTGACTTTC	CASSLPLAGGPGANVLTF
TRBD2	TRBV9	TRBJ2-3	TGTGCCAGCAGCCTCCCCCCGGGACTACACACAGATACGCAGTATTTT	CASSLPPGLHTDTQYF
NA	TRBV30	TRBJ2-1	TGTGCCTGGGGACACAGGGTGGGAAATGAGCAGTTCTTC	CAWGHRVGNEQFF
NA	TRBV2	TRBJ1-1	TGTGCCAGCAGTGATCGTCTGGCCGGGTCCACTGAAGCTTTCTTT	CASSDRLAGSTEAFF
TRBD1	TRBV18	TRBJ1-5	TGTGCCAGCTCGAGGACAGGGACGGGGAATCAGCCCCAGCATTTT	CASSRTGTGNQPQHF
TRBD2	TRBV6-5	TRBJ2-1	TGTGCCAGCAGTTTCTCGTGGCGGGAGGGCTACAATGAGCAGTTCTTC	CASSFSWREGYNEQFF
NA	TRBV19	TRBJ2-7	TGTGCCAGTAGTTTGGGGGGCGAGCAGTACTTC	CASSLGGEQYF
NA	TRBV18	TRBJ2-7	TGTGCCAGCTCACGCCGACCCGTTGAGGTTAACGACGAGCAGTACTTC	CASSRRPVEVNDEQYF
NA	TRBV9	TRBJ2-3	TGTGCCAGCAGCGTAGGAGTCGGCGGGGATGTATCCGATACGCAGTATTTT	CASSVGVGGDVSDTQYF
TRBD1	TRBV19	TRBJ1-2	TGTGCCAGTAGTTCACCCAACAGGGGGTCGGCCTATGGCTACACCTTC	CASSSPNRGSAYGYTF
NA	TRBV10-2	TRBJ2-7	TGCGCCAGCAGTGTAGGCGGAGTCTACGAGCAGTACTTC	CASSVGGVYEQYF
NA	TRBV5-1	TRBJ2-7	TGCGCCAGCAGCTACGCTATCTCCTACGAGCAGTACTTC	CASSYAISYEQYF
NA	TRBV13	TRBJ1-1	TGTGCCAGCAGCTTAAATATGAACACTGAAGCTTTCTTT	CASSLNMNTEAFF
TRBD1	TRBV15	TRBJ1-2	TGTGCCACCAGCACAGGGGGCTGGAACTATGGCTACACCTTC	CATSTGGWNYGYTF
NA	TRBV25-1	TRBJ2-7	TGTGCCAGCATGGGAGAATGGGTACGGAGCGAGCAGTACTTC	CASMGEWVRSEQYF
NA	TRBV7-2	TRBJ1-1	TGTGCCAGCAGCTTAGCGGCCACCATGAACACTGAAGCTTTCTTT	CASSLAATMNTEAFF
NA	TRBV6-5	TRBJ1-1	TGTGCCAGCAGGCTACAGGGTAACACTGAAGCTTTCTTT	CASRLQGNTEAFF
TRBD1	TRBV30	TRBJ2-2	TGTGCCTGGAGAGGGACAGGGGGCAAAACCGGGGAGCTGTTTTTT	CAWRGTGGKTGELFF
TRBD1	TRBV19	TRBJ1-5	TGTGCCAGTAGTACCGGACAGGGGAATCAGCCCCAGCATTTT	CASSTGQGNQPQHF
NA	TRBV27	TRBJ1-5	TGTGCCAGCAATCCCAAGGGGAGCAATCAGCCCCAGCATTTT	CASNPKGSNQPQHF
TRBD1	TRBV6-5	TRBJ2-7	TGTGCCAGCAGACCCGGGACAGATGTCGAGTACTTC	CASRPGTDVEYF
TRBD1	TRBV9	TRBJ2-1	TGTGCCAGCAGCGTAGGCCCCCCACAGGGGTGGAATGAGCAGTTCTTC	CASSVGPPQGWNEQFF
NA	TRBV9	TRBJ2-3	TGTGCCAGCAGCGTGTTAGCGCTTAGCACAGATACGCAGTATTTT	CASSVLALSTDTQYF
TRBD1	TRBV5-4	TRBJ2-7	TGTGCCAGCAGACACCGGGACAGGGTCTACGAGCAGTACTTC	CASRHRDRVYEQYF
TRBD2	TRBV18	TRBJ2-1	TGTGCCAGCTCACCTCGGCCTTCTAGCGGGAGCCTGAGCTCCTACAATGAGCAGTTCTTC	CASSPRPSSGSLSSYNEQFF
TRBD1	TRBV11-2	TRBJ2-7	TGTGCCAGCAGCCCTCTCCGGGACAGGACCTCCTACGAGCAGTACTTC	CASSPLRDRTSYEQYF
NA	TRBV30	TRBJ1-1	TGTGCCTGGGCTCGACACGAGAACACTGAAGCTTTCTTT	CAWARHENTEAFF
NA	TRBV14	TRBJ2-1	TGTGCCAGCAGCCAAGTAGGCGCGGCTGGGGCGTACAATGAGCAGTTCTTC	CASSQVGAAGAYNEQFF
NA	TRBV10-3	TRBJ1-1	TGTGCCATCAGTGAGGGGCAGTTAAAAGCTTTCTTT	CAISEGQLKAFF
NA	TRBV18	TRBJ1-1	TGTGCCAGCTCACCAGAGGCCATGAACACTGAAGCTTTCTTT	CASSPEAMNTEAFF
NA	TRBV19	TRBJ2-1	TGTGCCAGTCGACCAAGCGAGAGCTCCTACAATGAGCAGTTCTTC	CASRPSESSYNEQFF
NA	TRBV28	TRBJ2-5	TGTGCCAGCCAAGGTCTGGGGGGGACCCAGTACTTC	CASQGLGGTQYF
NA	TRBV7-9	TRBJ1-4	TGTGCCAGCAGCGTAATAAATGAAAAACTGTTTTTT	CASSVINEKLFF
NA	TRBV18	TRBJ2-6	TGTGCCAGCTCACCACGCCCAGGCCGACCCCTAAGCTCTGGGGCCAACGTCCTGACTTTC	CASSPRPGRPLSSGANVLTF
TRBD2	TRBV19	TRBJ2-3	TGTGCCAGTAGTTTCCGGACTAGCGGGGGGCCCGGAACAGATACGCAGTATTTT	CASSFRTSGGPGTDTQYF
NA	TRBV6-6	TRBJ1-5	TGTGCCAGCAATCAGGGGACACCTCGTTCGGAGCCCCAGCATTTT	CASNQGTPRSEPQHF
TRBD1	TRBV6-1	TRBJ2-6	TGTGCCAGCAGTGATGGGGACAGGGGGTTGTATGGGGCCAACGTCCTGACTTTC	CASSDGDRGLYGANVLTF
NA	TRBV25-1	TRBJ1-2	TGTGCCAGCAGCGTCACGGGGTTCTTCGATGGCTACACCTTC	CASSVTGFFDGYTF
NA	TRBV19	TRBJ2-1	TGTGCCAGTAGTGAGAATTATGAGCAGTTCTTC	CASSENYEQFF
NA	TRBV15	TRBJ2-7	TGTGCCACCAGCGGTCCCCCGGAGTCCTACGAGCAGTACTTC	CATSGPPESYEQYF
TRBD2	TRBV7-2	TRBJ2-2	TGTGCCAGCAGCCCGCTAGCGGCGAACACCGGGGAGCTGTTTTTT	CASSPLAANTGELFF
NA	TRBV30	TRBJ1-2	TGTGCCTGGAGCCTGGGGGGGGCGGATGGCTACACCTTC	CAWSLGGADGYTF
NA	TRBV6-6	TRBJ1-2	TGTGCCAGCAGTGGGCCGGGGGGGGAGAGCGGCTACACCTTC	CASSGPGGESGYTF
TRBD2	TRBV30	TRBJ2-1	TGTGCCTGGACTAGCGGGGTGAACAATGAGCAGTTCTTC	CAWTSGVNNEQFF
TRBD2	TRBV6-1	TRBJ2-7	TGTGCCACCCCCGTAGGTAGCGGGGGATACGAGCAGTACTTC	CATPVGSGGYEQYF